The 20 T cell receptor beta chains below were found in one sample sequenced in a study of OX40 agonist ivuxolimab in advanced cancers. Preparation of the library involved the immunoSEQ multiplex PCR assay. In TCRdb, the immuneACCESS table is reduced to in-frame sequences with V and J assigned. These tables do not hold every clone; where another copy was compared, an unresolved V gene accounts for under half, and the others remain unexplained. This sample lists 50,000 to 75,000 clones; about 85% were detected once. The ten largest clones take up 0.3% to 0.35% of the sample. The source material was CD4+ or CD8+ T cells sorted from blood, sampled in a trial of the OX40 agonist ivuxolimab. These receptors were obtained from an adult with an advanced solid tumor such as melanoma, head and neck, liver or kidney cancer.

The J gene is TRBJ2-2, the V gene TRBV7-6; TRBD2 agrees at 12 bases. The CDR3 is 16 amino acids. CDR1 and CDR2 from the germline V gene are SGHVS and FNYEAQ. Unmatched junction bases numbered 7, after V lost 5 bases and J lost 6 bases. The CDR3 reads CASSNGLAGRSGELFF. The CDR3 DNA reads as TGTGCCAGCAGCAACGGACTAGCGGGGAGGTCCGGGGAGCTGTTTTTT.

This chain uses TRBV19 with TRBJ1-2, with D perhaps TRBD1 (5 bases). Trimming pared 2 bases from V and 6 bases from J, leaving 13 bases between. This CDR3 region has 14 residues. In germline, CDR1 is LNHDA, CDR2 SQIVND (reference sequence). CDR3 in amino acids: CASSIFRGVDGYTF. The DNA for the CDR3 is TGTGCCAGTAGTATATTTCGGGGGGTTGATGGCTACACCTTC.

This chain uses TRBV7-8 with TRBJ1-2; D not certain. CDR1 and CDR2 from the germline V gene are SGHVS and FQNEAQ. The CDR3 consists of 15 residues. With 5 bases removed from V and 0 bases from J, the gap between germline ends came to 13 bases. CDR3 residues: CASSPDVGANYGYTF. The DNA of the CDR3 is TGTGCCAGCAGCCCGGACGTTGGTGCTAACTATGGCTACACCTTC.

The chain combines TRBV20-1 with TRBJ1-2; no reliable D call. Germline V gene sequence: CDR1 DFQATT, CDR2 SNEGSKA (reference sequence). V lost 3 bases to trimming and J lost 8 bases, with 10 bases between them. The CDR3 has 11 residues. CDR3 nucleotides: TGCAGTGCTAGTCGGCCCGAGGGCTACACCTTC. Protein sequence: CSASRPEGYTF.

This chain links TRBV5-5 with TRBJ2-7, with 13 bases matching TRBD2. The length of the CDR3 is 18 residues. The germline CDR1 and CDR2 sequences are SGHKS and YYEKEE (reference sequence). V lost 0 bases to trimming and J lost 4 bases; unmatched junction nucleotides: 10. CDR3 DNA sequence: TGTGCCAGCAGCTTGGGGGGACTAGCGGGGCCGATCAGGTACGAGCAGTACTTC. It is translated as CASSLGGLAGPIRYEQYF.

V is TRBV14 and J is TRBJ1-6; D perhaps matches TRBD1 (5 bases). There are 14 residues in the CDR3. Germline V CDR1 and CDR2: SGHDN, FVKESK. The germline V and J ends were trimmed by 0 bases and 7 bases, with 7 bases remaining between them. CDR3 nucleotides: TGTGCCAGCAGCCAAGACAGGGTGAATTCACCCCTCCACTTT. It translates to CASSQDRVNSPLHF.

V and J are TRBV7-9 and TRBJ2-4; D ambiguous. V was trimmed by 1 base and J by 0 bases, leaving 4 bases between them. The CDR3 contains 14 residues. Germline CDR1 and CDR2: SEHNR and FQNEAQ (reference sequence). DNA of the CDR3: TGTGCCAGCAGCTTAGGGGTAGCCAAAAACATTCAGTACTTC. Encoded protein: CASSLGVAKNIQYF.

The rearrangement joins TRBV4-2 to TRBJ1-5; no firm D call. This CDR3 contains 12 residues. With 1 base removed from V and 9 bases from J, the gap between germline ends came to 7 bases. The V gene's germline CDR1 is LGHNA and CDR2 YNFKEQ. CDR3 nucleotide sequence: TGTGCCAGCAGCCAAGCGGCCGGGCCCCAGCATTTT. Encoded protein: CASSQAAGPQHF.

The chain couples TRBV19 to TRBJ1-5, with 8 bases fitting TRBD1. This CDR3 spans 16 amino acids. Germline values: CDR1 LNHDA, CDR2 SQIVND (reference sequence). Germline trimming cut 3 bases from V and 4 bases from J; bases unmatched to any gene: 8. The CDR3 here is CASSMYPGQANQPQHF. CDR3 bases: TGTGCCAGTAGTATGTATCCGGGACAGGCGAATCAGCCCCAGCATTTT.

The rearrangement joins TRBV11-1 to TRBJ2-2, with 7 bases aligning to TRBD2. The CDR3 is made up of 14 amino acids. CDR1 is SGHAT and CDR2 is FQDESV in the germline V gene (reference sequence). J gave up 9 bases and V 7 bases, and 11 bases lay outside the gene matches. The CDR3 loop reads CASTQRGTTWELFF. In DNA form, the CDR3 reads TGTGCCAGCACCCAACGAGGGACTACCTGGGAGCTGTTTTTT.

This clone was seen more than once but under ten times. The V and J genes are TRBV5-5 and TRBJ1-1, with D unclear. V lost 6 bases and J lost 1, with 16 bases in between. Per the germline V gene, CDR1 is SGHKS and CDR2 is YYEKEE (reference sequence). This CDR3 comprises 15 residues. Here the CDR3 reads CASIPGGFGNTEAFF. The CDR3 DNA reads as TGTGCCAGCATCCCCGGTGGATTCGGGAACACTGAAGCTTTCTTT.

This clone was seen just once. The chain combines TRBV11-3 with TRBJ2-5; the D gene could be TRBD1 or TRBD2 (5 bases each). V was clipped by 1 base and J by 1 base, with 10 bases between them. Looked up from germline, CDR1 is SGHNT and CDR2 is YENEEA. The CDR3 consists of 15 residues. The CDR3 spells CASSLGIGAQETQYF. CDR3 sequence (DNA): TGTGCCAGCAGCTTAGGTATCGGGGCCCAAGAGACCCAGTACTTC.

The sample holds one count of this clone. This rearrangement joins TRBV6-1 to TRBJ1-3; possible D gene TRBD1, 5 bases. V lost 3 bases, J lost 3 bases, and 12 bases lay in between. The CDR3 totals 15 residues. Germline V CDR1 and CDR2: MNHNS, SASEGT. CDR3 region: CASSDRPGGGNTIYF. CDR3 DNA: TGTGCCAGCAGTGATCGGCCGGGGGGTGGAAACACCATATATTTT.

The rearrangement links TRBV6-5 to TRBJ2-6; D unclear. This CDR3 has 15 residues. Germline-derived CDR1 and CDR2 are MNHEY and SVGAGI. Trimming stripped 6 bases from V and 0 bases from J, with 9 bases between. In DNA, the CDR3 is TGTGCCAGCAGCCACGCCACCTCTGGGGCCAACGTCCTGACTTTC. This sequence encodes CASSHATSGANVLTF.

V usage is TRBV6-5 and J usage is TRBJ1-3; D is perhaps TRBD1 (5 bases). V dropped 6 bases and J dropped 0 bases, with 9 bases sitting between them. This CDR3 comprises 14 residues. The germline gives CDR1 MNHEY, CDR2 SVGAGI. In nucleotides, the CDR3 is TGTGCCAGCAGACAGGAAAACTCTGGAAACACCATATATTTT. Residues: CASRQENSGNTIYF.

This chain links TRBV5-1 with TRBJ2-1; the D is unclear. V gave up 0 bases and J gave up 6 bases, with 7 bases separating them. The CDR3 runs to 13 residues. CDR1 and CDR2 (germline): SGHRS, YFSETQ. For the CDR3, the DNA is TGCGCCAGCAGCTTGGACCTTCTCAATGAGCAGTTCTTC. Translation: CASSLDLLNEQFF.

The chain has TRBV6-6 and TRBJ1-1; D is unclear. CDR3 length: 14 residues. The germline V and J ends were trimmed by 0 bases and 7 bases, with 12 bases remaining between them. Germline V gene sequence: CDR1 MNHNY, CDR2 SVGAGI (reference sequence). CDR3 DNA: TGTGCCAGCAGTTACTCGAAGGGTATGGGTGAAGCTTTCTTT. As protein: CASSYSKGMGEAFF.

The chain employs TRBV7-9 and TRBJ1-1, with D uncertain. Germline CDR1 is SEHNR and CDR2 is FQNEAQ (reference sequence). The CDR3 totals 15 residues. Trimming removed 5 bases from V and 1 base from J, with 14 bases in between. The CDR3 here is CASSVDLLRNTEAFF. CDR3 in DNA: TGTGCCAGCAGCGTGGACCTACTTAGGAACACTGAAGCTTTCTTT.

The rearrangement joins TRBV7-9 to TRBJ1-6; 7 bases match TRBD1. The CDR3 has 16 residues. The V segment lost 3 bases and the J segment 7 bases; nucleotides outside the gene matches: 9. CDR1 and CDR2 from the germline V gene are SEHNR and FQNEAQ (reference sequence). The CDR3 loop reads CASSFPPGTDNSPLHF. The CDR3 coding sequence is TGTGCCAGCAGCTTCCCTCCCGGGACAGACAATTCACCCCTCCACTTT.

A remark on this clone: One end of the junction fails to match germline, which may point to a read error. The chain links TRBV5-4 to TRBJ1-3; D is undetermined. The CDR3 consists of 14 residues. CDR1 and CDR2 (germline): SGHNT, YYREEE (reference sequence). The CDR3 DNA sequence: TGTGCCAGCAGCTCAACAGCGTCTGAAAACACCATATATTTT. Translating gives CASSSTASENTIYF.